Shown below are 5 T cell receptor beta chains from a single sample sequenced in a study of T-cell reconstitution after alpha-beta-depleted transplantation in children. Researchers prepared the TCRbeta library using unique molecular identifiers, the study reports. TCRdb called the PCR reads again in MiXCR, with one record for every CDR3 protein. The repertoire holds hundreds of thousands of distinct CDR3 sequences, with roughly 13% as singletons. The sequencing used PBMCs, mostly from graft donor cells, collected 360 days after TCRalphabeta/CD19-depleted stem cell transplant. Source of these receptors: a male patient younger than 18 who had a stem cell transplant for acute myeloid leukemia, so the T cells may come from the graft donor.

This chain uses TRBV7-8 with TRBJ1-4; D is undetermined. Germline assignment: CDR1 SGHVS and CDR2 FQNEAQ. The CDR3 runs to 13 residues. V was clipped by 2 bases and J by 6 bases, with 7 bases between them. Written as DNA, the CDR3 is TGTGCCAGCAGCTTATCCGGGGATGAAAAACTGTTTTTT. Protein: CASSLSGDEKLFF. Full variable domain (rest looked up from reference TRBV7-8 and TRBJ1-4): GAGVSQSPRYKVAKRGQDVALRCDPISGHVSLFWYQQALGQGPEFLTYFQNEAQLDKSGLPSDRFFAERPEGSVSTLKIQRTQQEDSAVYLCASSLSGDEKLFFGSGTQLSVL.

In this sample, this clonotype turned up a few times. The chain uses TRBV24-1 and TRBJ2-1; TRBD2 matches at 12 bases. Germline V lookup: CDR1 KGHDR, CDR2 SFDVKD. This CDR3 comprises 16 residues. V shed 3 bases, J shed 8 bases, and the junction held 7 bases outside the gene matches. The CDR3: CATSDPSGRAVDEQFF. In nucleotides, the CDR3 is TGTGCCACCAGTGATCCTAGCGGGAGGGCCGTCGATGAGCAGTTCTTC.

This clonotype has just a few counts. The chain joins TRBV20-1 to TRBJ1-5; 9 nucleotides match TRBD1. This CDR3 region has 13 residues. V gave up 5 bases and J gave up 6 bases; unmatched junction bases: 5. CDR1 and CDR2 from the germline V gene are DFQATT and SNEGSKA (reference sequence). CDR3 region: CSAWDRVGQPQHF. The CDR3 nucleotides are TGCAGTGCTTGGGACAGGGTTGGTCAGCCCCAGCATTTT.

The chain couples TRBV2 to TRBJ2-7; tentative D call: TRBD2 (5 bases). The CDR3 consists of 13 residues. Trimming left V 2 bases short and J 6 bases short, with 11 bases between. CDR1 and CDR2 from the germline V gene are SNHLY and FYNNEI. This CDR3 reads CASSEPGLVEQYF. The CDR3 nucleotides are TGTGCCAGCAGTGAACCCGGACTGGTCGAGCAGTACTTC. Variable domain in full (rest from reference TRBV2 and TRBJ2-7): EPEVTQTPSHQVTQMGQEVILRCVPISNHLYFYWYRQILGQKVEFLVSFYNNEISEKSEIFDDQFSVERPDGSNFTLKIRSTKLEDSAMYFCASSEPGLVEQYFGPGTRLTVT.

This clonotype was seen more than once but under ten times. The rearrangement links TRBV6-5 to TRBJ2-1; TRBD2 agrees at 10 bases. The germline CDR1 and CDR2 sequences are MNHEY and SVGAGI. Trimming took 0 bases from V and 8 from J; bases not matched to a gene: 4. CDR3 size: 15 residues. CDR3 sequence reads: CASSYSGLAWDEQFF. Written as DNA, the CDR3 is TGTGCCAGCAGTTACTCGGGACTAGCGTGGGATGAGCAGTTCTTC.